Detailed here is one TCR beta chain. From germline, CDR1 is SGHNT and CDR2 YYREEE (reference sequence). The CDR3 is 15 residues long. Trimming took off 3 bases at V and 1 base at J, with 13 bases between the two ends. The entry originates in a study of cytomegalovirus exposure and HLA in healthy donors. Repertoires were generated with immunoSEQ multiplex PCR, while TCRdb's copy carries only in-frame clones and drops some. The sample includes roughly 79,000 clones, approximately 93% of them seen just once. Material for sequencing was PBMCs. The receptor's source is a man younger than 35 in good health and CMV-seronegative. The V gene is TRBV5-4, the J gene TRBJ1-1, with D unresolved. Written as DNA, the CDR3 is TGTGCCAGCAGCTCCGATACGTTGGCGAACACTGAAGCTTTCTTT. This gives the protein CASSSDTLANTEAFF.